Shown below are 2 T cell receptor beta chains from a single sample sequenced in a study of Tregs in tolerant kidney transplant recipients. Mixed chimerism was transient after nonmyeloablative marrow transplants from related graft donors. Profiled with immunoSEQ multiplex PCR; TCRdb holds only in-frame clones, not every one. This sample's clone table lists about 15,000 clones. This material consisted of CD4+ T cells from blood (PBMCs), taken 12 months after the transplant. These receptors all stem from a human patient who received a combined kidney and bone marrow transplant. The graft donor may have given rise to some T cells.

A note on this clone: The CDR3 end lies 3 residues beyond the end of the read and is filled in from the germline J gene. This chain links TRBV30 with TRBJ2-4; 9 bases line up with TRBD1. CDR1 and CDR2 (germline): GTSNPN, SVGIG (reference sequence). Trimming removed 1 base from V and 7 bases from J; junction bases left unmatched: 5. This CDR3 spans 14 amino acids. The part of the CDR3 DNA that was read is TGTGCCTGGAGTGAAGGACAGGGGTTGAACATT. Its protein product is CAWSEGQGLNI. The entire CDR3 protein is CAWSEGQGLNIQYF.

By frequency, this clone is medium-sized. The DNA ends 3 residues before the CDR3 does, and the rest of the CDR3 is filled in from the germline J gene. V is TRBV6-1 and J is TRBJ2-3, with unresolved D. V was trimmed by 4 bases and J by 1 base, leaving 6 bases between them. This CDR3 region has 13 residues. Germline CDR1 is MNHNS and CDR2 is SASEGT. The CDR3 loop is CASSASGTDTQYF. The sequenced CDR3 bases are TGTGCCAGCAGTGCGTCGGGCACAGATACG.